This paragraph reports one TCR beta chain. The germline CDR1 and CDR2 sequences are SEHNR and FQNEAQ (reference sequence). The V end was cut by 5 bases, the J end by 6 bases, with 20 bases between. CDR3 size: 16 residues. In the authors' methods: Reference gene primer amplification in the assay estimated nucleated cell counts. Clones were read by immunoSEQ multiplex PCR, and TCRdb kept only the in-frame ones, dropping some. V and J calls and clone size follow that table, whereas D and trimming were derived from the DNA. The data show 40,000 or so clones, 70% to 90% seen once. These data come from a study of blood T cell repertoires in COVID-19. Background on the study: PBMCs, B-cell-depleted T cells, or T cells were the source of the cDNA or gDNA that made up the material.

The sample consisted of peripheral blood. The chain couples TRBV7-9 to TRBJ2-1; possibly TRBD1 for D (6 bases). The sequence came from a man aged 35 to 55 with active COVID-19. The CDR3 protein is CASSRSGEVVANEQFF. The CDR3 coding sequence is TGTGCCAGCAGCCGGTCAGGGGAAGTCGTAGCCAATGAGCAGTTCTTC. The full variable domain, with the rest looked up from reference TRBV7-9 and TRBJ2-1, is DTGVSQNPRHKITKRGQNVTFRCDPISEHNRLYWYRQTLGQGPEFLTYFQNEAQLEKSRLLSDRFSAERPKGSFSTLEIQRTEQGDSAMYLCASSRSGEVVANEQFFGPGTRLTVL.